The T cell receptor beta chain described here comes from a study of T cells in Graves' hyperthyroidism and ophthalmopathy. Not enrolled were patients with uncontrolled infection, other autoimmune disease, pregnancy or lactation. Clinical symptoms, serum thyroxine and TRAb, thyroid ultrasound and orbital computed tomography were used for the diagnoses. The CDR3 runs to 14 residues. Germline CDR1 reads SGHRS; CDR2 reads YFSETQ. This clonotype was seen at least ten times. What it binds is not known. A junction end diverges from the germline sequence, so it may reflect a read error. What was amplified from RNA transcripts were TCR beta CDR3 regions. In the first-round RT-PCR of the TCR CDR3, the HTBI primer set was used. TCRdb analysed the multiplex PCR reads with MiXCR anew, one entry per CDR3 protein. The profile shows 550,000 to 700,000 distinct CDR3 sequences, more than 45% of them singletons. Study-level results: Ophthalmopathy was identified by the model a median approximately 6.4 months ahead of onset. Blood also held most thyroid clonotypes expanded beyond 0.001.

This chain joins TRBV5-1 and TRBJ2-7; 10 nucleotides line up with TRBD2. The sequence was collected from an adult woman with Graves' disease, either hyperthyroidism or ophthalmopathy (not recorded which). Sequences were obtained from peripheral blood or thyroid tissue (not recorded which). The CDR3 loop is CASSLAGGPYEQYF. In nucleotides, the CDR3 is TGTGCCAGCAGCTTAGCGGGGGGACCCTACGAGCAGTACTTC. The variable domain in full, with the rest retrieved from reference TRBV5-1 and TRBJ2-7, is KAGVTQTPRYLIKTRGQQVTLSCSPISGHRSVSWYQQTPGQGLQFLFEYFSETQRNKGNFPGRFSGRQFSNSRSEMNVSTLELGDSALYLCASSLAGGPYEQYFGPGTRLTVT.